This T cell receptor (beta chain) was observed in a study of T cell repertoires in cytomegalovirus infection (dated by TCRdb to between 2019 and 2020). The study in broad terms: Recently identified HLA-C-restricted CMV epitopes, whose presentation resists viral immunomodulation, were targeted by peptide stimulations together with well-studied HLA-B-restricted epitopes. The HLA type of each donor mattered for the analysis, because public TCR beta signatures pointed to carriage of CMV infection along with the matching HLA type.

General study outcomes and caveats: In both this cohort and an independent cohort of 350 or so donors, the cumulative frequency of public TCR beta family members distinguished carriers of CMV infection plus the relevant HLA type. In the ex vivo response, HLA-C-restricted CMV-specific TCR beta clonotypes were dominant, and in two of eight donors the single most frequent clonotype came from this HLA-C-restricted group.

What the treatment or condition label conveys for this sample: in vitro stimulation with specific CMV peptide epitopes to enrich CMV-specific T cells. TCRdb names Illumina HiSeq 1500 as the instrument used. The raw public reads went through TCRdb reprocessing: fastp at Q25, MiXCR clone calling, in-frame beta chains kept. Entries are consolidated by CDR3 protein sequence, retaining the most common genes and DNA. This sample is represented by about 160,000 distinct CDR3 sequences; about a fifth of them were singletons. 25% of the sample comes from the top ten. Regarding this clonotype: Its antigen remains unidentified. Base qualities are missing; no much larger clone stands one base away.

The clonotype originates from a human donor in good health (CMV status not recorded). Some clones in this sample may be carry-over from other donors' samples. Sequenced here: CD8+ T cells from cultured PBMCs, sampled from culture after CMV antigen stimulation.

The DNA sequence is as follows: TGCGCCAGCAGCTCCCCCCAACAGGGTCCCGGGGAGCTGTTTTTT. Its translation reads: CASSSPQQGPGELFF. This receptor chain uses TRBV4-1 and TRBJ2-2; D gene: possibly TRBD1, on 6 matching bases. Counted from cysteine to phenylalanine, this CDR3 has 15 amino acids. The DNA shown is the 45-base CDR3, in frame from base 1. Taken from the germline V gene, the CDR1 and CDR2 loops are MGHRA and YSYEKL. The junction shows trimming of 5 bases on V and 6 bases on J, plus 16 bases between the germline ends.